This TCR beta chain was profiled in a study of cytomegalovirus exposure and HLA in healthy donors. About this clone: What it binds is not known.

The primer mix had 60 Vbeta and 13 Jbeta primers. TCRdb's table, derived via immunoSEQ multiplex PCR, lists solely in-frame clones and lacks some. The sample has under 200,000 clones; about 80% are singletons. Every donor was a healthy person donating bone marrow. Study observations and caveats: As a later analysis revealed, the rate of TCR association differed by HLA locus, with DRB1 most and HLA-C fewest.

V was clipped by 1 base and J by 5 bases; unmatched bases: 9. Germline V lookup: CDR1 SNHLY, CDR2 FYNNEI. This CDR3 has 16 amino acids. The chain carries TRBV2 and TRBJ2-5; 8 bases line up with TRBD2. This receptor was taken from a man between 35 and 55 years old in good health and CMV-seropositive. The sample taken for sequencing was PBMCs. The CDR3 coding sequence is TGTGCCAGCAGTGAAGTCCGGGGGGGATATGGGGAGACCCAGTACTTC. Amino acid sequence: CASSEVRGGYGETQYF.